This is a list of T cell receptor beta chains from one sample in a study of identical twins. One entry per CDR3 protein, called by TCRdb with MiXCR from the 5' RACE reads. Here the sample spans 1.5 million to 2 million distinct CDR3 sequences, about 30% being singletons. The source material was cord blood. These TCRs come from a newborn girl in good health. Each CDR3 is given with its conserved first and last residue. D genes are given only for firm matches. Expanded clones are given a class, and other clones once, few, many or no size at all.

CSAAGVGDEQYF,TGCAGTGCCGCGGGGGTAGGGGACGAGCAGTACTTC,TRBV20-1,TRBD2,TRBJ2-7,12,few
CASSLSGYTF,TGTGCCAGCAGTTTAAGTGGCTACACCTTC,TRBV12-3/TRBV12-4,-,TRBJ1-2,10,many
CASSLWLAGAGGTDTQYF,TGTGCCAGCAGTTTATGGCTAGCGGGGGCGGGTGGCACAGATACGCAGTATTTT,TRBV28,TRBD2,TRBJ2-3,18,-
CSGTGDANYGYTF,TGCAGCGGGACAGGGGATGCTAACTATGGCTACACCTTC,TRBV20-1,TRBD1,TRBJ1-2,13,few
CASSSLGTLNTEAFF,TGTGCCAGCTCATCCCTCGGGACGCTGAACACTGAAGCTTTCTTT,TRBV27,-,TRBJ1-1,15,few
CASTGLSYNEQFF,TGTGCCAGCACCGGACTATCCTACAATGAGCAGTTCTTC,TRBV3-1,-,TRBJ2-1,13,-
CASSLVGTGSRPHYGYTF,TGCGCCAGCAGCTTGGTCGGGACAGGGAGTCGACCCCACTATGGCTACACCTTC,TRBV5-1,TRBD1,TRBJ1-2,18,few
CASTSWGQGGETQYF,TGTGCCAGCACCTCTTGGGGACAGGGGGGCGAGACCCAGTACTTC,TRBV3-1,TRBD1,TRBJ2-5,15,few
CASSPAAPTDTQYF,TGTGCCAGCAGTCCAGCGGCCCCCACAGATACGCAGTATTTT,TRBV3-1,-,TRBJ2-3,14,few
CASERKRADTQYF,TGTGCCAGCGAGCGGAAACGCGCAGATACGCAGTATTTT,TRBV6-1,-,TRBJ2-3,13,-
CSVGHPGGLYNEQFF,TGCAGCGTTGGACACCCCGGTGGCCTTTACAATGAGCAGTTCTTC,TRBV29-1,-,TRBJ2-1,15,many
CASSLTGTRSTDTQYF,TGTGCCAGCAGCTTGACCGGGACTCGTAGCACAGATACGCAGTATTTT,TRBV7-2,-,TRBJ2-3,16,few
CASSKLATGGAGDQPQHF,TGTGCCAGCAGTAAACTAGCTACGGGGGGGGCTGGCGATCAGCCCCAGCATTTT,TRBV6-1,-,TRBJ1-5,18,few
CASSTTQGPYGYTF,TGTGCCAGCAGCACCACCCAGGGACCCTATGGCTACACCTTC,TRBV11-2,-,TRBJ1-2,14,few
CAISERQDQETQYF,TGTGCCATCAGTGAGCGACAGGACCAAGAGACCCAGTACTTC,TRBV10-3,-,TRBJ2-5,14,few
CASSLTSGGANEQFF,TGTGCCAGCAGCTTGACTAGCGGGGGGGCCAATGAGCAGTTCTTC,TRBV7-2,TRBD2,TRBJ2-1,15,many
CSGGDLNTEAFF,TGCAGCGGAGGGGACTTGAACACTGAAGCTTTCTTT,TRBV29-1,-,TRBJ1-1,12,-
CASRSPGTGRVSYEQYF,TGTGCCAGCAGAAGTCCCGGGACAGGGCGTGTCTCCTACGAGCAGTACTTC,TRBV28,TRBD1,TRBJ2-7,17,-
CASSLASRTRYTDTQYF,TGCGCCAGCAGCTTGGCCTCTAGGACTAGATACACAGATACGCAGTATTTT,TRBV5-1,TRBD2,TRBJ2-3,17,-
CAISVGLSTDTQYF,TGTGCCATCAGTGTGGGACTAAGCACAGATACGCAGTATTTT,TRBV10-3,TRBD2,TRBJ2-3,14,-